The present entry profiles one TCR beta chain with its context. The antigen remains undetermined. The entry originates in a study of cytomegalovirus exposure and HLA in healthy donors. PCR amplification relied on 60 Vbeta primers (plus 13 Jbeta primers). Clones were sequenced by immunoSEQ multiplex PCR, and TCRdb holds only the in-frame ones, with some missing. Altogether 90,000 to 130,000 clones are present, roughly 78% being singletons, with the ten largest covering approximately 1.2%. General study findings and limits: A few chains tied to CMV proved CMV antigen-specific in vitro.

This CDR3 is 14 amino acids long. Trimming shortened V by 4 bases and J by 3 bases, and 12 bases separated the two germline ends. CDR1 and CDR2 (germline): GTSNPN, SVGIG (reference sequence). This clonotype originated in a woman between 25 and 40 years old in good health and CMV-seronegative. Specimen: PBMCs. The V and J genes are TRBV30 and TRBJ1-4; D is unresolved. The CDR3 DNA reads as TGTGCCTGGACCGAACGGGTTTCTAATGAAAAACTGTTTTTT. Translated, it gives CAWTERVSNEKLFF.